One T cell receptor (beta chain) is described in this entry. V lost 7 bases, J lost 4 bases, and 14 bases lay in between. There are 13 residues in the CDR3. CDR1 and CDR2 from the germline V gene are MNHNY and SVGAGI (reference sequence). Data came from immunoSEQ multiplex PCR; TCRdb stores just in-frame clones and leaves some out. The sample lists more than 2 million clones, approximately 95% occurring once. The sample comes from a study of shared clonotypes between healthy human individuals. The donors were all Caucasian adults (living in Nashville, Tennessee). The sample taken for sequencing was naive CD4+ T cells sorted from blood. Subset meaning: CD45RA+ positively selected. The origin of this receptor is a man aged 18 to 30 in good health. The rearrangement links TRBV6-6 to TRBJ2-7, with D hard to call. CDR3 DNA sequence: TGTGCCAGCAATCAGACGCCGAAATACGAGCAGTACTTC. Protein: CASNQTPKYEQYF.